The 24 T cell receptor beta chains below come from one sample, sequenced in a study of T cells in tuberculosis. Profiled with immunoSEQ multiplex PCR; TCRdb holds only in-frame clones, not every one. The sample yields 30,000 to 35,000 clones, 91% seen once. Source material: PBMCs. The receptors shown here come from a donor aged 10 to 29 with latent tuberculosis or without tuberculosis infection.

This rearrangement joins TRBV29-1 to TRBJ2-7; 10 positions match TRBD1. Looked up from germline, CDR1 is SQVTM and CDR2 is ANQGSEA. The CDR3 runs 13 residues. J was trimmed by 6 bases and V by 7 bases; bases with no gene match: 9. This CDR3 reads CSASGQGLREQYF. Written as DNA, the CDR3 is TGCAGCGCCTCGGGACAGGGGTTGCGCGAGCAGTACTTC.

The chain has TRBV29-1 and TRBJ1-2; D gene unclear. V was clipped by 0 bases and J by 6 bases, with 8 bases between them. The CDR3 sequence is 12 residues long. In germline, CDR1 is SQVTM, CDR2 ANQGSEA. This chain's CDR3 is CSVEDRYNGYTF. For the CDR3, the DNA is TGCAGCGTTGAAGACAGGTATAATGGCTACACCTTC. Together with reference TRBV29-1 and TRBJ1-2, the CDR3 gives the full variable domain: SAVISQKPSRDICQRGTSLTIQCQVDSQVTMMFWYRQQPGQSLTLIATANQGSEATYESGFVIDKFPISRPNLTFSTLTVSNMSPEDSSIYLCSVEDRYNGYTFGSGTRLTVV.

CDR3 coding DNA: TGTGCCAGCAGCCAGGGGGGGGCCTTTAATGAAAAACTGTTTTTT. Residues: CASSQGGAFNEKLFF. The rearrangement joins TRBV4-2 to TRBJ1-4; possibly TRBD1 for D (6 bases). The length of the CDR3 is 15 residues. Trimming removed 3 bases from V and 4 bases from J, with 12 bases in between. CDR1 is LGHNA and CDR2 is YNFKEQ in the germline V gene.

A single count supports this clone. This chain connects TRBV28 to TRBJ2-1; the match to TRBD2 covers 12 bases. V lost 6 bases and J lost 0; bases outside the gene matches: 12. This CDR3 region has 19 residues. Germline-derived CDR1 and CDR2 are MDHEN and SYDVKM. For the CDR3, the DNA is TGTGCCAGCAGGACGTGGGCTAGCGGGAGGGCCGGCTCCTACAATGAGCAGTTCTTC. It codes for CASRTWASGRAGSYNEQFF.

The rearrangement uses TRBV7-9 and TRBJ2-7, with TRBD2 identical over 8 bases. From germline, CDR1 is SEHNR and CDR2 FQNEAQ (reference sequence). This CDR3 comprises 15 residues. Unmatched junction bases numbered 10, after V lost 4 bases and J lost 5 bases. CDR3 loop: CASSSRGGRSDEQYF. DNA for the CDR3: TGTGCCAGCAGCTCACGCGGGGGGCGGTCAGACGAGCAGTACTTC.

There are a few counts of this clone. This chain uses TRBV11-3 with TRBJ2-2; D might be TRBD1 (6 bases). This CDR3 contains 17 residues. In germline, CDR1 is SGHNT, CDR2 YENEEA. V lost 4 bases, J lost 4 bases, and 19 bases lay in between. The CDR3 DNA is TGTGCCAGCAGCTCAGACACAGGGATTACTGGCACCGGGGAGCTGTTTTTT. Translation: CASSSDTGITGTGELFF.

The J gene is TRBJ2-3, the V gene TRBV7-2, with D possibly matching TRBD2 (7 bases). The CDR3 loop spans 16 amino acids. V was clipped by 5 bases and J by 7 bases, with 22 bases between them. Germline-derived CDR1 and CDR2 are SGHTA and FQGNSA. The CDR3 DNA reads as TGTGCCAGCAGCCATTCCGAGGGGGGGTACCCGAATACGCAGTATTTT. It specifies CASSHSEGGYPNTQYF.

V usage is TRBV14 and J usage is TRBJ2-3, with TRBD1 as a possible D gene (5 bases). CDR3 size: 14 residues. Trimming cost V 3 bases and J 2 bases, with 9 bases left between them. CDR1 is SGHDN and CDR2 is FVKESK in the germline V gene. The CDR3 DNA reads TGTGCCAGCAGCCAGGGCAGGGACACAGATACGCAGTATTTT. Its translation is CASSQGRDTDTQYF. Variable domain in full (rest from reference TRBV14 and TRBJ2-3): EAGVTQFPSHSVIEKGQTVTLRCDPISGHDNLYWYRRVMGKEIKFLLHFVKESKQDESGMPNNRFLAERTGGTYSTLKVQPAELEDSGVYFCASSQGRDTDTQYFGPGTRLTVL.

This chain links TRBV27 with TRBJ2-7; 9 positions agree with TRBD1. J was trimmed by 2 bases and V by 5 bases; bases with no gene match: 13. The CDR3 runs 17 residues. In germline, CDR1 is MNHEY, CDR2 SMNVEV (reference sequence). The CDR3 DNA reads TGTGCCAGCAGTCACCCCCCGGGACAGGGCCCAACCTACGAGCAGTACTTC. Translating it yields CASSHPPGQGPTYEQYF.

The V gene is TRBV7-9, the J gene TRBJ1-1; D is undetermined. The CDR3 runs to 18 residues. V was shortened by 5 bases and J by 0 bases, with 22 bases between the two germline ends. CDR1 and CDR2 (germline): SEHNR, FQNEAQ (reference sequence). CDR3 in DNA: TGTGCCAGCAGCCCAGTTGGAGGGATAGGTCTCATGAACACTGAAGCTTTCTTT. It specifies CASSPVGGIGLMNTEAFF.

In the case of this clone: A junction end diverges from the germline sequence, so it may reflect a read error. V gene TRBV27 combines with J gene TRBJ1-2; TRBD1 aligns across 7 bases. Germline loops: CDR1 MNHEY, CDR2 SMNVEV (reference sequence). The CDR3 covers 16 residues. CDR3 DNA sequence: TGTGCCAGCGGTGAGACAGGGTTGTCTATAGGCTATGGCTACGCCTTC. Its translation is CASGETGLSIGYGYAF.

The chain combines TRBV6-6 with TRBJ1-2, with D perhaps TRBD1 (6 bases). Germline values: CDR1 MNHNY, CDR2 SVGAGI (reference sequence). This CDR3 is built from 15 residues. V was clipped by 0 bases and J by 3 bases, with 11 bases between them. The CDR3 bases are TGTGCCAGCAGTTACTCGAAGAACAGGGACTATGGCTACACCTTC. Protein sequence: CASSYSKNRDYGYTF.

In this sample, this clone turned up a few times. The genes are TRBV5-8 and TRBJ1-2, with 7 bases fitting TRBD1. The CDR3 runs to 17 residues. V trimming: 5 bases; J trimming: 4 bases; junction bases outside the gene matches: 17. Per germline, CDR1 SGHTS and CDR2 YDEGEE. CDR3 in DNA: TGTGCCAGCAGTGGGATCGGGACAGACCAATTCGGCTATGGCTACACCTTC. This gives the protein CASSGIGTDQFGYGYTF.

This clone has a handful of counts. This sequence joins TRBV19 and TRBJ2-7; the match to TRBD1 covers 8 bases. The CDR3 extends over 18 amino acids. CDR1 LNHDA and CDR2 SQIVND come from the germline V gene (reference sequence). V gave up 4 bases and J gave up 2 bases; unmatched junction bases: 16. In DNA, the CDR3 is TGTGCCAGTAGTAACCTAGCCGGGACAGGCGGAAGGACCTACGAGCAGTACTTC. Amino acids: CASSNLAGTGGRTYEQYF. The whole variable domain, remainder taken from reference TRBV19 and TRBJ2-7, is DGGITQSPKYLFRKEGQNVTLSCEQNLNHDAMYWYRQDPGQGLRLIYYSQIVNDFQKGDIAEGYSVSREKKESFPLTVTSAQKNPTAFYLCASSNLAGTGGRTYEQYFGPGTRLTVT.

The chain joins TRBV14 to TRBJ2-3; TRBD1 agrees at 7 bases. This CDR3 region has 16 residues. From germline, CDR1 is SGHDN and CDR2 FVKESK. V shed 4 bases and J 3 bases; nucleotides not matched to a gene: 10. The CDR3 DNA sequence: TGTGCCAGCAGCCGCCTCCTGACAGGGCTGACAGATACGCAGTATTTT. It is translated as CASSRLLTGLTDTQYF.

This clone was seen more than once but under ten times. The CDR3 loop reads CASSVTGQPYEQYF. The CDR3 nucleotides read TGTGCCAGCAGCGTAACGGGACAGCCCTACGAGCAGTACTTC. The V call is TRBV9, the J call TRBJ2-7, with 7 bases matching TRBD1. This CDR3 contains 14 residues. Germline values: CDR1 SGDLS, CDR2 YYNGEE. Losses at the gene ends were 1 base for V and 2 bases for J; bases not matched to a gene: 3.

The chain has TRBV10-3 and TRBJ2-1; possible D gene TRBD2, 6 bases. The CDR3 has 17 residues. Germline assignment: CDR1 ENHRY and CDR2 SYGVKD. Trimming shortened V by 0 bases and J by 10 bases, and 22 bases separated the two germline ends. The CDR3 loop reads CAISESGGGWREEEQFF. The CDR3 DNA reads TGTGCCATCAGTGAGTCGGGGGGAGGCTGGCGGGAAGAGGAGCAGTTCTTC.

This chain uses TRBV7-9 with TRBJ2-3; 13 nucleotides match TRBD2. The CDR3 extends over 18 amino acids. Germline CDR1 SEHNR, CDR2 FQNEAQ (reference sequence). The V segment lost 4 bases and the J segment 1 base; nucleotides outside the gene matches: 8. Here the CDR3 DNA reads TGTGCCAGCAGCTCACGTGCCGGGACTAGCGGGGGCACAGATACGCAGTATTTT. Translated: CASSSRAGTSGGTDTQYF.

This clone was detected once. The genes are TRBV27 and TRBJ2-1, with TRBD2 matching 12 bases. Germline CDR1 and CDR2: MNHEY and SMNVEV (reference sequence). The CDR3 consists of 15 residues. Trimming cost V 6 bases and J 7 bases; bases outside gene matches: 7. CDR3 sequence: CASRTSGGFGNEQFF. The CDR3 bases are TGTGCCAGCAGGACTAGCGGGGGCTTTGGGAATGAGCAGTTCTTC.

V and J are TRBV9 and TRBJ2-5; D call uncertain. Trimming took off 0 bases at V and 5 bases at J, with 11 bases between the two ends. The CDR3 runs to 14 residues. The germline V gene encodes CDR1 SGDLS and CDR2 YYNGEE. The CDR3 is CASSVDTAGETQYF. CDR3 nucleotides: TGTGCCAGCAGCGTAGATACAGCTGGGGAGACCCAGTACTTC.

The chain recombines TRBV7-2 with TRBJ2-7; TRBD1 aligns across 8 bases. Germline V gives CDR1 SGHTA, CDR2 FQGNSA. Trimming cost V 6 bases and J 3 bases; bases outside gene matches: 4. The CDR3 has 13 amino acids. DNA for the CDR3: TGTGCCAGCAGTCGAGGACAGGGCTACGAGCAGTACTTC. Residues: CASSRGQGYEQYF.

V gene TRBV5-1 combines with J gene TRBJ1-2; 11 bases fit TRBD1. Germline V CDR1 and CDR2: SGHRS, YFSETQ. V lost 4 bases to trimming and J lost 5 bases; unmatched junction nucleotides: 7. The CDR3 totals 15 residues. CDR3 amino acids: CASSPGQGAGYGYTF. The DNA of the CDR3 is TGCGCCAGCAGCCCCGGACAGGGGGCAGGATATGGCTACACCTTC.

This clone occurred once. The chain employs TRBV5-1 and TRBJ2-5, with 10 bases aligning to TRBD2. The germline gives CDR1 SGHRS, CDR2 YFSETQ. Unmatched junction bases numbered 9, after V lost 5 bases and J lost 2 bases. CDR3 length: 16 amino acids. In nucleotides, the CDR3 is TGCGCCAGCAGTCCAGCGGGGGGGCTAAGTCAAGAGACCCAGTACTTC. This sequence encodes CASSPAGGLSQETQYF.

The CDR3 nucleotides read TGCGCCAGCAGCCCAGGACAGGGATCCTACAATGAGCAGTTCTTC. Protein product: CASSPGQGSYNEQFF. V usage is TRBV5-1 and J usage is TRBJ2-1, with 8 bases lining up with TRBD1. The CDR3 is made up of 15 amino acids. V dropped 4 bases and J dropped 1; count of bases not matched to a gene: 4. Germline V gene lookup returns CDR1 SGHRS and CDR2 YFSETQ.